Listed below are T cell receptor beta chains from one sample, sequenced in a study of blood T cell repertoires in COVID-19. Only in-frame clones appear in the TCRdb table, and some are missing; sequencing was by immunoSEQ multiplex PCR. Among fewer than 35,000 clones listed, around 84% were seen once. Input material: peripheral blood. Every receptor here comes from a human donor in a cohort sampled during active COVID-19. Both conserved end residues are part of each CDR3. D genes are given only for firm matches. Size tells how often a clone was seen (once, few, many) or the class of an expanded clone, and some rows leave it out.

CDR3: CASSFLWGGRYEQYF
DNA: TGTGCCAGCAGTTTCCTTTGGGGGGGCCGTTACGAGCAGTACTTC
length: 15
size: .
J: TRBJ2-7
V: TRBV28
D: .

CDR3: CASSLASDTEAFF
DNA: TGTGCCAGCAGCTTGGCCTCAGACACTGAAGCTTTCTTT
length: 13
size: few
J: TRBJ1-1
V: TRBV11-2
D: .

CDR3: CASSELTGLGEKLFF
DNA: TGCGCCAGCAGCGAACTGACAGGGTTGGGCGAAAAACTGTTTTTT
length: 15
size: .
J: TRBJ1-4
V: TRBV5-1
D: TRBD1

CDR3: CASSPETSGGAAKNIQYF
DNA: TGTGCCAGCAGTCCAGAGACTAGCGGGGGGGCGGCCAAAAACATTCAGTACTTC
length: 18
size: .
J: TRBJ2-4
V: TRBV27
D: TRBD2

CDR3: CASSHGQDSYEQYF
DNA: TGTGCCAGCAGCCACGGACAGGACTCCTACGAGCAGTACTTC
length: 14
size: .
J: TRBJ2-7
V: TRBV13
D: TRBD1

CDR3: CASSQTSGGAHIQYF
DNA: TGTGCCAGCAGCCAGACTAGCGGGGGGGCCCACATTCAGTACTTC
length: 15
size: .
J: TRBJ2-4
V: TRBV3-1/TRBV3-2
D: TRBD2

CDR3: CAWTPGQGRAQPQHF
DNA: TGTGCCTGGACCCCGGGACAGGGGAGGGCTCAGCCCCAGCATTTT
length: 15
size: .
J: TRBJ1-5
V: TRBV30
D: TRBD1

CDR3: CASSRSPLAGRTDTQYF
DNA: TGTGCCAGCAGTCGAAGCCCACTAGCGGGAAGGACAGATACGCAGTATTTT
length: 17
size: .
J: TRBJ2-3
V: TRBV6-6
D: TRBD2

CDR3: CASSQDDTGEQYF
DNA: TGCGCCAGCAGCCAAGACGACACAGGGGAGCAGTACTTC
length: 13
size: .
J: TRBJ2-7
V: TRBV4-3
D: .

CDR3: CASSARTGGNTIYF
DNA: TGTGCCAGCAGCGCACGGACAGGCGGAAACACCATATATTTT
length: 14
size: once
J: TRBJ1-3
V: TRBV3-1/TRBV3-2
D: TRBD1

CDR3: CASSWEGGTYEQYF
DNA: TGTGCCAGCAGCTGGGAGGGCGGAACCTACGAGCAGTACTTC
length: 14
size: .
J: TRBJ2-7
V: TRBV7-8
D: TRBD2

CDR3: CASSFGLAGGNYQETQYF
DNA: TGTGCCAGCAGTTTTGGGCTAGCGGGGGGGAATTACCAAGAGACCCAGTACTTC
length: 18
size: .
J: TRBJ2-5
V: TRBV6-2/TRBV6-3
D: TRBD2

CDR3: CASSGRGNEKLFF
DNA: TGCGCCAGCAGCGGAAGGGGTAATGAAAAACTGTTTTTT
length: 13
size: .
J: TRBJ1-4
V: TRBV5-1
D: .

CDR3: CASSYGAGMAVEQYF
DNA: TGTGCCAGCAGTTATGGTGCGGGGATGGCTGTCGAGCAGTACTTC
length: 15
size: .
J: TRBJ2-7
V: TRBV6-5
D: .

CDR3: CASGSGATEKLFF
DNA: TGTGCCAGTGGGTCAGGGGCTACTGAAAAACTGTTTTTT
length: 13
size: few
J: TRBJ1-4
V: TRBV19
D: .

CDR3: CASSQEQGYNSPLHF
DNA: TGCGCCAGCAGCCAAGAACAGGGTTATAATTCACCCCTCCACTTT
length: 15
size: .
J: TRBJ1-6
V: TRBV4-3
D: .

CDR3: CATSRGQGTEAFF
DNA: TGTGCCACCAGCAGAGGTCAGGGCACTGAAGCTTTCTTT
length: 13
size: .
J: TRBJ1-1
V: TRBV15
D: .

CDR3: CASSLDRQETQYF
DNA: TGTGCCAGCAGCTTAGATAGACAAGAGACCCAGTACTTC
length: 13
size: .
J: TRBJ2-5
V: TRBV5-4
D: .

CDR3: CASSSGASGVIGETQYF
DNA: TGCGCCAGCAGCTCAGGTGCTAGCGGGGTAATAGGAGAGACCCAGTACTTC
length: 17
size: .
J: TRBJ2-5
V: TRBV5-1
D: TRBD2

CDR3: CASSPEVWIGNTEAFF
DNA: TGTGCCAGCAGCCCAGAGGTTTGGATTGGGAACACTGAAGCTTTCTTT
length: 16
size: .
J: TRBJ1-1
V: TRBV7-2
D: .

CDR3: CATSDGGATNEKLFF
DNA: TGTGCCACCAGTGATGGAGGCGCAACTAATGAAAAACTGTTTTTT
length: 15
size: .
J: TRBJ1-4
V: TRBV24-1
D: .

CDR3: CASSLGGTGGRETQYF
DNA: TGTGCCAGCAGCTTAGGGGGGACGGGAGGTCGCGAGACCCAGTACTTC
length: 16
size: .
J: TRBJ2-5
V: TRBV7-9
D: TRBD2

CDR3: CASSLGQGNGDTIYF
DNA: TGCGCCAGCAGCTTGGGACAGGGGAATGGAGACACCATATATTTT
length: 15
size: .
J: TRBJ1-3
V: TRBV5-1
D: TRBD1

CDR3: CASSISDRSETQYF
DNA: TGTGCCAGCAGCATCTCGGACAGGTCGGAGACCCAGTACTTC
length: 14
size: .
J: TRBJ2-5
V: TRBV5-4
D: TRBD1

CDR3: CASSSGSQETQYF
DNA: TGTGCCAGCAGTTCCGGGTCTCAAGAGACCCAGTACTTC
length: 13
size: .
J: TRBJ2-5
V: TRBV7-9
D: .

CDR3: CASSLEAHRNEQFF
DNA: TGTGCCAGCAGCTTAGAAGCGCACCGCAATGAGCAGTTCTTC
length: 14
size: .
J: TRBJ2-1
V: TRBV7-9
D: .

CDR3: CASSLGTGGGQPQHF
DNA: TGCGCCAGCAGCCTCGGGACAGGGGGAGGTCAGCCCCAGCATTTT
length: 15
size: .
J: TRBJ1-5
V: TRBV5-1
D: TRBD1

CDR3: CASSLRETGKKLFF
DNA: TGTGCCAGCAGCTTACGAGAGACAGGAAAAAAACTGTTTTTT
length: 14
size: .
J: TRBJ1-4
V: TRBV11-2
D: .

CDR3: CASSDGQGITDTQYF
DNA: TGCGCCAGCAGTGACGGACAGGGGATAACAGATACGCAGTATTTT
length: 15
size: .
J: TRBJ2-3
V: TRBV10-1
D: TRBD1

CDR3: CASSLLVANEKLFF
DNA: TGTGCCAGCAGCCTCCTCGTAGCTAATGAAAAACTGTTTTTT
length: 14
size: .
J: TRBJ1-4
V: TRBV7-8
D: .

CDR3: CASIISGVTEAFF
DNA: TGTGCCAGCATTATATCGGGTGTCACTGAAGCTTTCTTT
length: 13
size: .
J: TRBJ1-1
V: TRBV2
D: .

CDR3: CASSTRVAGQETQYF
DNA: TGTGCCAGCAGTACCCGTGTTGCGGGGCAAGAGACCCAGTACTTC
length: 15
size: .
J: TRBJ2-5
V: TRBV28
D: .

CDR3: CSASEGQSKNIQYF
DNA: TGCAGTGCTAGTGAAGGACAGAGCAAAAACATTCAGTACTTC
length: 14
size: .
J: TRBJ2-4
V: TRBV20-1
D: .

CDR3: CASSQQGRTEAFF
DNA: TGTGCCAGCAGTCAACAGGGCCGGACTGAAGCTTTCTTT
length: 13
size: .
J: TRBJ1-1
V: TRBV27
D: .

CDR3: CASTSQGSDGYTF
DNA: TGCGCCAGCACCTCCCAGGGTTCGGATGGCTACACCTTC
length: 13
size: .
J: TRBJ1-2
V: TRBV5-1
D: .

CDR3: CASSSGGGGRYIQYF
DNA: TGTGCCAGTAGTAGTGGGGGGGGAGGCAGATACATTCAGTACTTC
length: 15
size: .
J: TRBJ2-4
V: TRBV19
D: TRBD2

CDR3: CASSRGDRENEKLFF
DNA: TGCGCCAGCAGCCGAGGGGACAGAGAGAATGAAAAACTGTTTTTT
length: 15
size: .
J: TRBJ1-4
V: TRBV5-1
D: TRBD1

CDR3: CASSEAGGMGDEQFF
DNA: TGTGCCAGCAGTGAAGCGGGGGGAATGGGCGATGAGCAGTTCTTC
length: 15
size: .
J: TRBJ2-1
V: TRBV6-1
D: .

CDR3: CASSYGTGGDEQYF
DNA: TGTGCCAGCAGTTACGGGACAGGGGGCGACGAGCAGTACTTC
length: 14
size: .
J: TRBJ2-7
V: TRBV6-5
D: TRBD1

CDR3: CASSPGRGTEAFF
DNA: TGTGCCAGCAGCCCCGGGAGGGGAACTGAAGCTTTCTTT
length: 13
size: .
J: TRBJ1-1
V: TRBV7-8
D: .

CDR3: CSVGVGQGYYGYTF
DNA: TGCAGCGTTGGAGTGGGACAGGGGTATTATGGCTACACCTTC
length: 14
size: few
J: TRBJ1-2
V: TRBV29-1
D: TRBD1

CDR3: CASSTQGGRPTEAFF
DNA: TGTGCCAGCAGTACCCAGGGAGGGAGGCCCACTGAAGCTTTCTTT
length: 15
size: .
J: TRBJ1-1
V: TRBV6-5
D: .

CDR3: CASSKVTGKSSTTGELFF
DNA: TGTGCCAGCAGCAAAGTTACCGGGAAATCTTCGACCACCGGGGAGCTGTTTTTT
length: 18
size: .
J: TRBJ2-2
V: TRBV21-1
D: .

CDR3: CASSPGGGVGNTIYF
DNA: TGTGCCAGCAGCCCGGGAGGGGGCGTTGGAAACACCATATATTTT
length: 15
size: .
J: TRBJ1-3
V: TRBV28
D: TRBD1

CDR3: CASSLRQGAEAGFWPNEQYF
DNA: TGCGCCAGCAGCTTACGACAGGGGGCTGAGGCGGGATTCTGGCCGAACGAGCAGTACTTC
length: 20
size: once
J: TRBJ2-7
V: TRBV5-1
D: TRBD1

CDR3: CASSGTGVPGELFF
DNA: TGCGCCAGCAGTGGGACAGGGGTACCCGGGGAGCTGTTTTTT
length: 14
size: .
J: TRBJ2-2
V: TRBV10-1
D: TRBD1

CDR3: CASSHTTGSSGTEAFF
DNA: TGTGCCAGCTCACATACTACAGGGTCAAGTGGCACTGAAGCTTTCTTT
length: 16
size: few
J: TRBJ1-1
V: TRBV18
D: .

CDR3: CASSLDRVTDTQYF
DNA: TGTGCCAGCAGCTTAGACAGGGTGACAGATACGCAGTATTTT
length: 14
size: .
J: TRBJ2-3
V: TRBV7-2
D: .

CDR3: CASSFTGPQETQYF
DNA: TGCGCCAGCAGTTTTACAGGGCCCCAAGAGACCCAGTACTTC
length: 14
size: .
J: TRBJ2-5
V: TRBV5-1
D: .

CDR3: CASSLGGRGVGNQPQHF
DNA: TGTGCCAGCAGCCTGGGTGGCCGCGGGGTCGGCAATCAGCCCCAGCATTTT
length: 17
size: once
J: TRBJ1-5
V: TRBV7-9
D: .

CDR3: CASSLGQGDTGELFF
DNA: TGCGCCAGCAGCTTGGGACAGGGCGACACCGGGGAGCTGTTTTTT
length: 15
size: .
J: TRBJ2-2
V: TRBV5-1
D: TRBD1

CDR3: CASSLMGTVVNGYTF
DNA: TGTGCCAGCAGCTTAATGGGGACAGTGGTTAATGGCTACACCTTC
length: 15
size: .
J: TRBJ1-2
V: TRBV7-3
D: TRBD1

CDR3: CASQTAGATDTQYF
DNA: TGTGCCAGTCAAACGGCAGGGGCTACAGATACGCAGTATTTT
length: 14
size: .
J: TRBJ2-3
V: TRBV28
D: .

CDR3: CASSYGGRSGNTIYF
DNA: TGTGCCAGCAGTTACGGGGGGAGGTCCGGAAACACCATATATTTT
length: 15
size: .
J: TRBJ1-3
V: TRBV6-6
D: .

CDR3: CASSPKGWDSYGYTF
DNA: TGTGCCAGCAGCCCCAAGGGGTGGGACAGCTATGGCTACACCTTC
length: 15
size: few
J: TRBJ1-2
V: TRBV9
D: TRBD1

CDR3: CASSQASGQGGTYGYTF
DNA: TGTGCCAGCAGCCAAGCCTCTGGACAGGGTGGGACCTATGGCTACACCTTC
length: 17
size: .
J: TRBJ1-2
V: TRBV4-2
D: TRBD1

CDR3: CARSLLPPGKTQYF
DNA: TGTGCCAGAAGCTTGCTTCCCCCCGGGAAGACCCAGTACTTC
length: 14
size: .
J: TRBJ2-5
V: TRBV5-3
D: .

CDR3: CASSESGGADIYGYTF
DNA: TGTGCCAGCAGTGAATCGGGAGGGGCGGACATCTATGGCTACACCTTC
length: 16
size: .
J: TRBJ1-2
V: TRBV6-1
D: .

CDR3: CASTRLAHPQYF
DNA: TGTGCCAGCACTCGGTTAGCCCACCCGCAGTATTTT
length: 12
size: few
J: TRBJ2-3
V: TRBV2
D: .